Listed here are 3 T cell receptor beta chains from one sample, sequenced in a study of T cell changes during pregnancy in multiple sclerosis. Libraries were prepared by immunoSEQ multiplex PCR; TCRdb keeps only in-frame clonotypes and omits some of them. The sample records around 53,000 clones, under 95% being singletons. This specimen was CD8+ T cells from peripheral blood mononuclear cells, taken before pregnancy. These TCRs come from a female donor with multiple sclerosis, enrolled in a pregnancy study.

This rearrangement joins TRBV7-9 to TRBJ1-2; D remains unclear. Germline V lookup: CDR1 SEHNR, CDR2 FQNEAQ (reference sequence). The CDR3 has 13 amino acids. Trimming removed 4 bases at V and 0 bases at J, with 6 bases between. The CDR3 here is CASSSPANYGYTF. The DNA for the CDR3 is TGTGCCAGCAGCTCCCCAGCTAACTATGGCTACACCTTC.

V gene TRBV9 combines with J gene TRBJ1-6, with 8 bases aligning to TRBD1. With 0 bases clipped from V and 8 bases from J, the junction kept 1 base outside the gene matches. The CDR3 contains 14 residues. From germline, CDR1 is SGDLS and CDR2 YYNGEE. The CDR3: CASSVDRGDSPLHF. CDR3 sequence (DNA): TGTGCCAGCAGCGTAGACAGGGGGGATTCACCCCTCCACTTT.

The chain combines TRBV7-9 with TRBJ1-1; D remains unclear. Germline V gene sequence: CDR1 SEHNR, CDR2 FQNEAQ (reference sequence). V lost 4 bases and J 1 base, leaving 16 bases between the germline ends. The CDR3 is made up of 16 amino acids. The CDR3 DNA follows: TGTGCCAGCAGCTCCCCCAAGTCCCGCGCGAACACTGAAGCTTTCTTT. The encoded protein is CASSSPKSRANTEAFF.